Listed below are T cell receptor beta chains from one sample, sequenced in a study of T cell changes during pregnancy in multiple sclerosis. Sequenced by immunoSEQ multiplex PCR; TCRdb stores in-frame clones only, minus some. The table has tens of thousands of clones, approximately 92% seen once. The sample consisted of CD4+ T cells from peripheral blood mononuclear cells, taken in the first trimester of pregnancy. These receptors originate from a female donor with multiple sclerosis, enrolled in a pregnancy study. Each CDR3 is given with its conserved first and last residue. Fields, in order: J gene, V gene, CDR3 protein.

TRBJ1-1	TRBV29-1	CSVDIQDTEAFF
TRBJ2-3	TRBV6-5	CASSYVQGAVDTQYF
TRBJ2-1	TRBV4-1	CASSQAGTGRNEQFF
TRBJ2-1	TRBV5-4	CASSLGSGSYNEQFF
TRBJ2-7	TRBV6-5	CASSSRTAPYEQYF
TRBJ2-1	TRBV5-5	CASSLEQLRGYGNEQFF
TRBJ1-1	TRBV6-6	CASSRQGRTEAFF
TRBJ1-5	TRBV30	CAWSKGSGRGRDQPQHF
TRBJ2-1	TRBV6-6	CASSLANSYNEQFF
TRBJ1-2	TRBV6-5	CASRGQSYGYTF
TRBJ1-1	TRBV9	CASSVVRGFTEAFF
TRBJ2-6	TRBV5-1	CASRTGPTSGANVLTF
TRBJ1-2	TRBV7-2	CASSLDRSQSGGYTF
TRBJ2-2	TRBV11-3	CASSHGAVGTGELFF
TRBJ2-1	TRBV5-8	CASSLFSRQEQFF
TRBJ2-6	TRBV4-1	CASSHRRTGYYSGANVLTF